This record concerns one T cell receptor (beta chain) sequence. The target antigen is unknown. This sample was taken from a study of shared clonotypes between healthy human individuals. Assay: immunoSEQ multiplex PCR; the TCRdb copy retains only in-frame clones and omits some. This table has approximately 640,000 clones, around 91% appearing once. Germline V CDR1 and CDR2: SGHDN, FVKESK. This CDR3 region has 16 residues. After removal of 4 bases from V and 1 base from J, the junction contained 3 bases not matched to a gene. Study findings and constraints: Few donors restricted represented genetic and exposure-history diversity.

This receptor was identified in a man between 18 and 35 years old in good health. Some clones in this sample may be carry-over from other donors' samples. V and J are TRBV14 and TRBJ2-3; 12 bases are a match to TRBD2. The material sequenced was memory CD8+ T cells from PBMCs. The subset was: CD45RO+ cells pooled with CCR7-negative TemRA cells. The CDR3 region is CASSPWTSGGTDTQYF. The CDR3 DNA follows: TGTGCCAGCAGCCCATGGACTAGCGGGGGCACAGATACGCAGTATTTT. Together with reference TRBV14 and TRBJ2-3, the CDR3 gives the full variable domain: EAGVTQFPSHSVIEKGQTVTLRCDPISGHDNLYWYRRVMGKEIKFLLHFVKESKQDESGMPNNRFLAERTGGTYSTLKVQPAELEDSGVYFCASSPWTSGGTDTQYFGPGTRLTVL.